Listed below are T cell receptor beta chains from one sample, sequenced in a study of shared clonotypes between healthy human individuals. Assay: immunoSEQ multiplex PCR; the TCRdb copy retains only in-frame clones and omits some. The sample contains about 820,000 clones, about 92% of which appear only once. Sequencing input: naive CD8+ T cells sorted from blood. The receptors here all came from a man aged 25 to 40 in good health. Both conserved end residues are part of each CDR3. The order of the fields is clone size, V gene, J gene, D gene, CDR3 protein, CDR3 DNA. The D gene is left open where the match is weak. Clone size is not always given. Where it is, it says once, few, many or a class for expanded clones.

NA	TRBV5-6	TRBJ2-7	NA	CASSSIYTDYEQYF	TGTGCCAGCAGCTCCATATACACCGACTACGAGCAGTACTTC
NA	TRBV5-4	TRBJ1-1	NA	CATFTNTEAFF	TGTGCCACCTTCACGAACACTGAAGCTTTCTTT
NA	TRBV18	TRBJ2-1	NA	CASCESSYNEQFF	TGTGCCAGCTGCGAGAGCTCCTACAATGAGCAGTTCTTC
NA	TRBV4-1	TRBJ2-7	NA	CASSQEWGTYEQYF	TGCGCCAGCAGCCAAGAGTGGGGGACCTACGAGCAGTACTTC
few	TRBV7-9	TRBJ1-1	NA	CASSLLGLNTEAFF	TGTGCCAGCAGTCTGCTGGGACTGAACACTGAAGCTTTCTTT
NA	TRBV2	TRBJ2-7	TRBD1	CASSSGTVLGEQYF	TGTGCCAGCTCGTCCGGGACAGTGTTGGGGGAGCAGTACTTC
NA	TRBV7-9	TRBJ2-7	TRBD1	CASSDDRAAYEQYF	TGTGCCAGCAGCGACGACAGGGCCGCCTACGAGCAGTACTTC
many	TRBV6-6	TRBJ1-1	NA	CASSRVGTEAFF	TGTGCCAGCAGTCGAGTAGGGACTGAAGCTTTCTTT
NA	TRBV27	TRBJ2-1	NA	CASSLDSPNEQFF	TGTGCCAGCAGTCTTGACAGCCCCAATGAGCAGTTCTTC
NA	TRBV7-9	TRBJ2-1	NA	CASSTPFGEEHNEQFF	TGTGCCAGCAGCACACCTTTTGGGGAGGAACACAATGAGCAGTTCTTC